This TCR beta chain was sequenced during a study of cytomegalovirus exposure and HLA in healthy donors. Study as a whole: Ancestry clustering placed 81% of approximately 420 genotyped donors in the Caucasian-associated cluster.

The PCR used 60 Vbeta and 13 Jbeta primers. Measured with immunoSEQ multiplex PCR; TCRdb has only the in-frame clones, and not every one. The sample lists fewer than 120,000 clones, roughly 80% occurring once. Details on this clone: Its antigen is not identified.

Overall study results and limits: Accurate prediction of most subjects' HLA-A and HLA-B alleles from TCR beta sequences was reported. In all likelihood, a cluster of highly shared sequence variants was a sequencing artifact. According to an earlier analysis, most TCR beta V segments yielded productive rearrangements about 87% or about 30% of the time.

Sequenced sample: PBMCs. The receptor was derived from a young man in good health and CMV-seropositive.

The CDR3, as DNA: TGTGCCAGCAGACAGGGTCCACATACGCAGTATTTT. It specifies CASRQGPHTQYF. This rearrangement joins TRBV27 to TRBJ2-3, with D perhaps matching TRBD1 (6 bases). Trimming took 6 bases from V and 7 from J, leaving 11 bases between them. In germline, CDR1 is MNHEY, CDR2 SMNVEV (reference sequence). The CDR3 loop spans 12 amino acids.